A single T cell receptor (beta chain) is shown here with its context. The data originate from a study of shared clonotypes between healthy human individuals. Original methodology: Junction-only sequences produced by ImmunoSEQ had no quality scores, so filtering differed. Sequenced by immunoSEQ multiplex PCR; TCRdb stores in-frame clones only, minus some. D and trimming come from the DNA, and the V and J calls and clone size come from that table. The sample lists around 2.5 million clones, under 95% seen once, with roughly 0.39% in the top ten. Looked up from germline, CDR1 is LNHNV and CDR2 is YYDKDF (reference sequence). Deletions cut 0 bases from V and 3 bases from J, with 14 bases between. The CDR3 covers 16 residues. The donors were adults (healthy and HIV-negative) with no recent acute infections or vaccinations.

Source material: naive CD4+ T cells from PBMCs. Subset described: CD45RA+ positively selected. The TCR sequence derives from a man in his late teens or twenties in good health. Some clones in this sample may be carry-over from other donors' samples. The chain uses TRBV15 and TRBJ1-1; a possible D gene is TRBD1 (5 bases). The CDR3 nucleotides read TGTGCCACCAGCAGAGATCCAGGCTCCAGGGACACTGAAGCTTTCTTT. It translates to CATSRDPGSRDTEAFF.